This T cell receptor (beta chain) was sequenced in a study of blood T cells in healthy people across ages. This clonotype turned up a few times. This CDR3 spans 14 amino acids. V was clipped by 3 bases and J by 4 bases, with 10 bases between them. Alongside a J-beta primer mix, a sample-barcoded 5' primer served in a second PCR lasting 7 to 11 cycles. One entry per CDR3 protein, called by TCRdb with MiXCR from the 5' RACE reads. The sample lists over 1,500,000 distinct CDR3 sequences, about two fifths occurring once. J is TRBJ2-1 and V is TRBV12-3 or TRBV12-4, with D uncertain. Material: blood. The source is a human donor in good health. The DNA of the CDR3 is TGTGCCAGCAGTTTTTCTACCGGTTACAATGAGCAGTTCTTC. It codes for CASSFSTGYNEQFF.